The rows below give T cell receptor beta chains drawn from one sample of a study of lymphopenia after photon versus proton radiotherapy. TCRdb's table, derived via immunoSEQ multiplex PCR, lists solely in-frame clones and lacks some. Altogether some 16,000 clones are present, 65% to 90% being singletons, with the ten largest covering 20% to 25%. The sample was peripheral blood, taken from a patient treated with proton-based radiotherapy. These receptors were obtained from a man in his 70s with pancreatic cancer. Each CDR3 is given with its conserved first and last residue. The order of the fields is V gene, D gene, clone size, J gene, CDR3 DNA, CDR3 protein. D genes are given only for firm matches. Size is omitted from some rows. Given values are once, few, many or a class for expanded clones.

TRBV5-1	TRBD1	once	TRBJ2-7	TGCGCCAGCAGCTTGGATGGGACAGGTGACCTACGGGTGCAGTACTTC	CASSLDGTGDLRVQYF
TRBV6-4	TRBD1	-	TRBJ1-2	TGTGCCAGCACCCCGTCGACAGGGGTTGGATACTATGGCTACACCTTC	CASTPSTGVGYYGYTF
TRBV4-2	TRBD2	-	TRBJ2-1	TGTGCCAGCAGCCAAGAACAGCGGGAGGTGCGTGTTGAGCAGTTCTTC	CASSQEQREVRVEQFF
TRBV29-1	-	-	TRBJ1-1	TGCAGCGTTGATAGGCAGAACACTGAAGCTTTCTTT	CSVDRQNTEAFF
TRBV10-3	TRBD2	-	TRBJ2-7	TGTGCCATCAGTGAGTCGCGGGGGAACGAGCAGTACTTC	CAISESRGNEQYF
TRBV7-9	-	-	TRBJ1-1	TGTGCCAGCAGCCGAAGGGGGGGAATGTCGGGCACTGAAGCTTTCTTT	CASSRRGGMSGTEAFF
TRBV19	-	-	TRBJ2-2	TGTGCCAGTAGTACAAACTATGGACGGGAGCTGTTTTTT	CASSTNYGRELFF
TRBV10-3	-	-	TRBJ1-1	TGTGCCATCAGTGTTGCTGGAGACACTGAAGCTTTCTTT	CAISVAGDTEAFF
TRBV6-6	TRBD2	-	TRBJ2-3	TGTGCCAGCTCCGGGGGAGGGTTCACAGATACGCAGTATTTT	CASSGGGFTDTQYF
TRBV27	TRBD2	-	TRBJ2-1	TGTGCCAGCAGTCCACGACTAGCGGGGGCTAAAGTGAATGAGCAGTTCTTC	CASSPRLAGAKVNEQFF
TRBV19	TRBD1	-	TRBJ1-1	TGTGCCAGTAGTACCACAGGGGACACTGAAGCTTTCTTT	CASSTTGDTEAFF
TRBV5-6	-	-	TRBJ1-1	TGTGCCAGCAGCTCTTTGACCTTGCCCACTGAAGCTTTCTTT	CASSSLTLPTEAFF
TRBV4-2	-	-	TRBJ1-2	TGTGCCAGCAGCCCCCGGGTAAACGCGGAGGTCCGGGCTAACTATGGCTACACCTTC	CASSPRVNAEVRANYGYTF
TRBV19	-	-	TRBJ1-4	TGTGCCAGTAGCCGGACGCGGGATGAAAAACTGTTTTTT	CASSRTRDEKLFF
TRBV30	-	few	TRBJ2-5	TGTGCCTGGGGCTATGGGAAGGGCTCAGGGGAGACCCAGTACTTC	CAWGYGKGSGETQYF
TRBV11-2	-	-	TRBJ2-6	TGTGCCAGCAGCCCCCGATTAGGGGCCAACGTCCTGACTTTC	CASSPRLGANVLTF